This TCR beta chain was observed in a study of identical twins. Findings and limits, study-wide: Instead of following the same donors, the conclusions were based on cross-sectional statistical analysis. The abundant beta clonotypes from cord blood had fewer insertions, and memory repertoires had none of this. Twin-shared out-of-frame alpha sequences were enriched for low generation probability.

The CDR3 is 13 amino acids. CDR1 is MNHEY and CDR2 is SMNVEV in the germline V gene (reference sequence). J was trimmed by 5 bases and V by 4 bases; bases with no gene match: 3. In regard to this clonotype: Its antigen is as yet unknown.

In TCRdb, the 5' RACE reads were re-called with MiXCR into one record per CDR3 protein. The repertoire has 700,000 or so distinct CDR3 sequences, around 8.3% of them found once; the top ten carry roughly 0.9%. These data are also associated with another study on yellow fever vaccine responses in identical twins.

The clonotype was recovered from a woman between 18 and 30 years old in good health. Material for sequencing was PBMCs. The J gene is TRBJ1-2, the V gene TRBV27, with 8 positions matching TRBD1. CDR3 nucleotides: TGTGCCAGCAGTTCACGGACAGGGTATGGCTACACCTTC. It specifies CASSSRTGYGYTF.